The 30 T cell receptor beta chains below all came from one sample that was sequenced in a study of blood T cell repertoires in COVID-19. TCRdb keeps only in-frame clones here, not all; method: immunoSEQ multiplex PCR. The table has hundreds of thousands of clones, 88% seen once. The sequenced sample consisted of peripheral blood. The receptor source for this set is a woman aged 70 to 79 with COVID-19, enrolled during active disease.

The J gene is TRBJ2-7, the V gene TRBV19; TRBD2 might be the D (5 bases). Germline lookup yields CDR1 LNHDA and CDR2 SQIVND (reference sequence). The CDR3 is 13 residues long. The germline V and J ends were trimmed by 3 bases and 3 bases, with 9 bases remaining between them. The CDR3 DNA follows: TGTGCCAGTAGTATTCGGGATAACTACGAGCAGTACTTC. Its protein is CASSIRDNYEQYF.

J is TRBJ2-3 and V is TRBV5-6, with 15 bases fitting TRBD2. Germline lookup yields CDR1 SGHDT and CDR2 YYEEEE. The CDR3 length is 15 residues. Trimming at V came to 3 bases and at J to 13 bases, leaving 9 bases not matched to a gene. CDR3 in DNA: TGTGCCAGCAGCTCCTCCGGGACTAGCGGGGGGAAAGAGTATTTT. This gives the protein CASSSSGTSGGKEYF.

The CDR3 nucleotides read TGTGCCAGCAGCGCACCGTCTAGCCGGGAGGAGACCCAGTACTTC. Translation gives CASSAPSSREETQYF. The rearrangement links TRBV9 to TRBJ2-5, with D tentatively TRBD2 (6 bases). With 3 bases removed from V and 5 bases from J, the gap between germline ends came to 17 bases. The CDR3 runs 15 residues. CDR1 SGDLS and CDR2 YYNGEE come from the germline V gene.

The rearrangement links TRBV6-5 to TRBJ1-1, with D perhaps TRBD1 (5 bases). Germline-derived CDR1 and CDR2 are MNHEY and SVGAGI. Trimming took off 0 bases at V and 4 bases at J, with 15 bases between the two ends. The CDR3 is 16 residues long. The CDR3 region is CASSYSRREGSTEAFF. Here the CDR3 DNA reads TGTGCCAGCAGTTACTCGAGGAGGGAGGGGAGCACTGAAGCTTTCTTT.

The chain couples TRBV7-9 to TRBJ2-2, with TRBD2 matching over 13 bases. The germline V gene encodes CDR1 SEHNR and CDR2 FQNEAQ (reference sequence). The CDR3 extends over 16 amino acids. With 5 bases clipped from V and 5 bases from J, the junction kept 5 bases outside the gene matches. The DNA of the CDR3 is TGTGCCAGCAGCCGACTAGCGGGGGGAAAGACCGGGGAGCTGTTTTTT. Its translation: CASSRLAGGKTGELFF.

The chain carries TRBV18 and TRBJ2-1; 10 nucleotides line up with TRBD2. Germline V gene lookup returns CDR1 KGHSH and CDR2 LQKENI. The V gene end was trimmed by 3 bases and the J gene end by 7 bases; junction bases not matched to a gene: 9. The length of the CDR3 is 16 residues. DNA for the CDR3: TGTGCCAGCTCACCGGGGGTGGGACTAGCGAAGAATGAGCAGTTCTTC. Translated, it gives CASSPGVGLAKNEQFF.

Written as DNA, the CDR3 is TGTGCCAGCAGTCAATCCCGTTATGGCTACACCTTC. It specifies CASSQSRYGYTF. The chain links TRBV3-1 (or the pseudogene TRBV3-2) to TRBJ1-2; D unresolved. The V end was cut by 6 bases, the J end by 5 bases, with 10 bases between. Germline loops: CDR1 LGHDT, CDR2 YNNKEL (reference sequence). This CDR3 spans 12 amino acids.

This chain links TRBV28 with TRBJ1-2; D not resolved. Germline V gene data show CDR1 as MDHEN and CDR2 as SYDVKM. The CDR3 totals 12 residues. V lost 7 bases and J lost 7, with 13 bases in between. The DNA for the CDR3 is TGTGCCAGCAAGGAGGGATCAGGTGGCTACACCTTC. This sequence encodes CASKEGSGGYTF.

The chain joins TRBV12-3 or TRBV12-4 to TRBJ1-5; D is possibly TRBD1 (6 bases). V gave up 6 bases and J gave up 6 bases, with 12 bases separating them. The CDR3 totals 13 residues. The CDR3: CASSPRGGQPQHF. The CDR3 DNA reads TGTGCCAGCAGCCCAAGGGGGGGTCAGCCCCAGCATTTT.

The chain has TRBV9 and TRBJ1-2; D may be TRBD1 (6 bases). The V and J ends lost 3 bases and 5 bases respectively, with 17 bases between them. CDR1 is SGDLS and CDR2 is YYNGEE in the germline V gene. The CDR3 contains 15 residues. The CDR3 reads CASSDRSGAGYGYTF. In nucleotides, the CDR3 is TGTGCCAGCAGCGACCGGTCAGGGGCGGGTTATGGCTACACCTTC.

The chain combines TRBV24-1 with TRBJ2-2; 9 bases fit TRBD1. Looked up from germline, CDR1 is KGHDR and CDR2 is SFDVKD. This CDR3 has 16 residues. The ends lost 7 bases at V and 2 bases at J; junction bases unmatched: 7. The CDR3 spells CATSQGTGSNTGELFF. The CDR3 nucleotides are TGTGCCACCAGCCAAGGGACAGGGAGTAACACCGGGGAGCTGTTTTTT.

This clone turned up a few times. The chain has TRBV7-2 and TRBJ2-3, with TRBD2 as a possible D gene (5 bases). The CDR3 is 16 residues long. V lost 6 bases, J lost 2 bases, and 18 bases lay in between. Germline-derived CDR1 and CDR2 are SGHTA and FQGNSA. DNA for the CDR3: TGTGCCAGCAGGTTCCGGGTGGGGAGTAACACAGATACGCAGTATTTT. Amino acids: CASRFRVGSNTDTQYF.

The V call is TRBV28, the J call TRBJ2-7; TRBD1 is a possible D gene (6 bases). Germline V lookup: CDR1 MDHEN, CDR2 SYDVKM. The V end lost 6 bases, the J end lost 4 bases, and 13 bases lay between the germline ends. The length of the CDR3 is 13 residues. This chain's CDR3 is CASSSGQSYEQYF. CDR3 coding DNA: TGTGCCAGCAGCTCCGGACAGTCGTACGAGCAGTACTTC.

This CDR3 reads CASSLALGGQPQHF. The CDR3 coding sequence is TGTGCCAGCAGCTTGGCTTTAGGCGGTCAGCCCCAGCATTTT. The gene calls are TRBV5-6 and TRBJ1-5; D is undetermined. The CDR3 contains 14 residues. Trimming stripped 0 bases from V and 6 bases from J, with 10 bases between. Per germline, CDR1 SGHDT and CDR2 YYEEEE.

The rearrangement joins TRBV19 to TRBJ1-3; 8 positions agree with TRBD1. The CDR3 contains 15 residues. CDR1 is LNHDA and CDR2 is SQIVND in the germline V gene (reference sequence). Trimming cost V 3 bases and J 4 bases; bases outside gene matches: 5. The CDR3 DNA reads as TGTGCCAGTAGTATCCTCAGGGGGCGAGGAAACACCATATATTTT. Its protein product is CASSILRGRGNTIYF. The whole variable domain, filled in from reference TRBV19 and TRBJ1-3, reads DGGITQSPKYLFRKEGQNVTLSCEQNLNHDAMYWYRQDPGQGLRLIYYSQIVNDFQKGDIAEGYSVSREKKESFPLTVTSAQKNPTAFYLCASSILRGRGNTIYFGEGSWLTVV.

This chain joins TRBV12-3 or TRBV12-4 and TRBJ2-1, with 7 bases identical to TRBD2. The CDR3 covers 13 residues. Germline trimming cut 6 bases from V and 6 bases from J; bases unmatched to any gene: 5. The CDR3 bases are TGTGCCAGCAGGCTAACTAGCGTCAATGAGCAGTTCTTC. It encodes CASRLTSVNEQFF.

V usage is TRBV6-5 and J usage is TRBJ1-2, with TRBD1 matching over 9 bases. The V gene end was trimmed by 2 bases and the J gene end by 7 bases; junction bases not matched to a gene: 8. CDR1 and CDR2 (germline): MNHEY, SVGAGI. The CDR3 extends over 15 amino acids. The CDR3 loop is CASSYGRTGAGGYTF. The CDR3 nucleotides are TGTGCCAGCAGTTACGGCCGGACAGGGGCTGGTGGCTACACCTTC.

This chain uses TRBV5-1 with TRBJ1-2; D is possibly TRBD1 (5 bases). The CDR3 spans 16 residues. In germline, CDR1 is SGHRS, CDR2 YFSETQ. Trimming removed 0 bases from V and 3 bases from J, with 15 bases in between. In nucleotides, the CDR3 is TGCGCCAGCAGCTTGGCCCCACAGACAGACTACTATGGCTACACCTTC. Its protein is CASSLAPQTDYYGYTF.

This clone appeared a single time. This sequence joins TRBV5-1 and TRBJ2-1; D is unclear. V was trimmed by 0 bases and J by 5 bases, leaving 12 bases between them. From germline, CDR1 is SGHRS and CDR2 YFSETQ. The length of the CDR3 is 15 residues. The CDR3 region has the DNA TGCGCCAGCAGCTTGGTTGCGGCCTCGGACAATGAGCAGTTCTTC. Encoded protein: CASSLVAASDNEQFF.

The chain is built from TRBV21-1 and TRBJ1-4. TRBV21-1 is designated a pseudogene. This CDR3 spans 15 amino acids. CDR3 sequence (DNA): TGTGCCAGCAGCAGCGGCGAGGAGGGATACGAAAAACTGTTTTTT. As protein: CASSSGEEGYEKLFF.

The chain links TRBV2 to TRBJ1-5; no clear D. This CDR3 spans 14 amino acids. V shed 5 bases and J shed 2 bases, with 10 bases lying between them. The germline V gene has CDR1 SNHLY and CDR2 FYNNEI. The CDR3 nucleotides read TGTGCCAGCAGTATTCTAACGGGCAATCAGCCCCAGCATTTT. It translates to CASSILTGNQPQHF. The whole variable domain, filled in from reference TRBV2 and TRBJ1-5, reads EPEVTQTPSHQVTQMGQEVILRCVPISNHLYFYWYRQILGQKVEFLVSFYNNEISEKSEIFDDQFSVERPDGSNFTLKIRSTKLEDSAMYFCASSILTGNQPQHFGDGTRLSIL.

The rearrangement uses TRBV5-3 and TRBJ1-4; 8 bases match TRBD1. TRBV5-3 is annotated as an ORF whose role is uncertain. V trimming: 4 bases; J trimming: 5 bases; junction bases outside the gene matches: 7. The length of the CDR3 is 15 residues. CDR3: CARSPPRTGNEKLFF. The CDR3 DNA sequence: TGTGCCAGAAGCCCCCCTCGGACAGGGAATGAAAAACTGTTTTTT.

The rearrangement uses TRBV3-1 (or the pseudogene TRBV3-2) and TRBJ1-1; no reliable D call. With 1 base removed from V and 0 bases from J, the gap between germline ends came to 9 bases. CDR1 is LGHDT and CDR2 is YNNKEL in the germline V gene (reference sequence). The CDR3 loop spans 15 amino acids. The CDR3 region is CASSQAGAMNTEAFF. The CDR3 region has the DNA TGTGCCAGCAGCCAAGCGGGTGCTATGAACACTGAAGCTTTCTTT.

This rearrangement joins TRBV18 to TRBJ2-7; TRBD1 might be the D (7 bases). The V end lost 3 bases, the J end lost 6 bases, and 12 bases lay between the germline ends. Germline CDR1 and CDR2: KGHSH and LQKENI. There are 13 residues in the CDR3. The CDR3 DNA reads TGTGCCAGCTCACCCCGCGGGACAGCCGAGCAGTACTTC. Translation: CASSPRGTAEQYF.

The CDR3 nucleotides are TGCGCCAGCAGTTCCGGACTAGCGGGGAGACAAGAGACCCAGTACTTC. This gives the protein CASSSGLAGRQETQYF. This rearrangement joins TRBV5-1 to TRBJ2-5; 12 bases align to TRBD2. V gave up 5 bases and J gave up 2 bases; unmatched junction bases: 7. This CDR3 has 16 residues. Germline CDR1 SGHRS, CDR2 YFSETQ.

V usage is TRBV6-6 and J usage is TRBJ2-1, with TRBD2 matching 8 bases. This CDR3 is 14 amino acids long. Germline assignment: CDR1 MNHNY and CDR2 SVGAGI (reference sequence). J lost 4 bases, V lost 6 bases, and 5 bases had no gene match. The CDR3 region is CASSREGLYNEQFF. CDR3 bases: TGTGCCAGCAGCCGGGAGGGGCTTTACAATGAGCAGTTCTTC.

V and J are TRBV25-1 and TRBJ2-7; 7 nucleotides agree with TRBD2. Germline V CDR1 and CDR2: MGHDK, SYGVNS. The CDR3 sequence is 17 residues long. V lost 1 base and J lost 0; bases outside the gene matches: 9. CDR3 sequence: CASSESPGRDHSYEQYF. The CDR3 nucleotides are TGTGCCAGCAGTGAATCCCCGGGGAGGGATCACTCCTACGAGCAGTACTTC.

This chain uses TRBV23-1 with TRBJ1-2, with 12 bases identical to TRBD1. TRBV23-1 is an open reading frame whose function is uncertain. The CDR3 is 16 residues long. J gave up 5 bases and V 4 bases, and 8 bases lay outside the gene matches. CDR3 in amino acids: CASSLGQGASWYGYTF. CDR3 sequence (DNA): TGCGCCAGCAGTCTGGGACAGGGGGCTTCTTGGTATGGCTACACCTTC.

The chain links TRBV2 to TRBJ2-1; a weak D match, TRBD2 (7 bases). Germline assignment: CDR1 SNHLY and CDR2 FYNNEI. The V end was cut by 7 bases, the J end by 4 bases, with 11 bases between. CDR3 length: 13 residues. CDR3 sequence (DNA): TGTGCCAGCAATGGGGGGGCTTACAATGAGCAGTTCTTC. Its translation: CASNGGAYNEQFF.

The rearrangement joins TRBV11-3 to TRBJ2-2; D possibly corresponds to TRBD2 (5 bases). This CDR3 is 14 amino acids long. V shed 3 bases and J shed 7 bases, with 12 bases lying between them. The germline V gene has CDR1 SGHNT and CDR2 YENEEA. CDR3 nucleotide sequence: TGTGCCAGCAGCTTTTCTGGAGGTGGCGGGGAGCTGTTTTTT. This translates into CASSFSGGGGELFF.